This T cell receptor (beta chain) was observed in a study of T cells in Graves' hyperthyroidism and ophthalmopathy (dated by TCRdb to 2018 to 2020). For the wider study: TCR V-J signatures able to tell the groups apart were searched for in a discovery cohort of 100 patients, of whom about 40 had Graves' ophthalmopathy and about 55 had stable Graves' hyperthyroidism. Whether ophthalmopathy could be predicted prospectively was tested in an independent validation cohort made up of 18 hyperthyroidism patients plus 17 patients who later progressed to ophthalmopathy. The roughly 94 discovery patients were randomly divided into training and test sets at a 7:3 ratio. Thyroid tissue and blood T-cell repertoires from several Graves' hyperthyroidism patients were also compared in the study. After blood sampling, hyperthyroidism patients were treated with methimazole at a starting dose of 30 mg daily, and ophthalmopathy patients were treated with high-dose intravenous methylprednisolone. TCR Vbeta CDR3 sequencing of approximately 140 peripheral blood samples (approximately 44 ophthalmopathy, 75 hyperthyroidism and about 17 progressor patients) is reported in the paper.

The TCR beta CDR3 regions were amplified from the RNA transcripts. A first-round RT-PCR of the TCR CDR3 used the HTBI primer set with the Qiagen OneStep RT-PCR kit. Libraries were constructed in a second round of multiplex PCR, after which size selection and purification were carried out. The libraries were sequenced on an Illumina HiSeq2000 using paired-end 100 bp reads. The paper's data handling went like this. Raw data were processed with SOAPnuke, discarding reads with adapters, uncalled bases, mean Phred below 15, or no exact constant-primer or identifier match. COPE v1.2.5 was used to merge high-quality paired reads, and clonotypes were defined as unique nucleotide sequences. MiTCR v1.1 was used to align clonotypes to the IMGT TRBV, TRBD and TRBJ reference segments. The analysis was restricted to V-J combinations with a frequency above 0.0001, which together covered 98% to 99.2% of the repertoires. The TCS score was defined as the ratio of F50 (clonal expansion) to E x V (chaos), calculated using BLOSUM62-based TCRdist between CDR3 peptides within each V-J. Welch's t-statistics and random forest reduced approximately 520 V-J features to 13, which were used in a naive Bayes classifier (R e1071). Thyroid-blood repertoire similarity was quantified with the Morisita-Horn index. Through fastp at Q25 and MiXCR, TCRdb rebuilt clones from the public reads, retaining in-frame beta chains. Each entry is one CDR3 protein sequence, shown with its most common DNA and genes. None of the V and J calls come from the authors' own analysis; TCRdb made them. Recorded for this sample are 500,000 to 750,000 distinct CDR3 sequences; roughly 46% of them occurred a single time. Jointly, the top ten make up roughly 8.2% of the sample.

What the research found in general, with its limitations: Blood samples also contained most of the expanded thyroid clonotypes (frequency above 0.001), which suggests that blood repertoires may reflect thyroid immune responses. Ophthalmopathy was separated from stable hyperthyroidism by a 13 V-J signature model, with around 88% sensitivity and roughly 81% specificity obtained in cross-validation and 80%/75% obtained in testing. Sample size was not statistically predetermined, and investigators were not blinded to group allocation. In validation, progression to ophthalmopathy was predicted by the model with 65% to 71% sensitivity and under 85% specificity, a median of about 6 months before onset.

Cut back by 6 bases and 3 bases, the V and J ends lie 18 bases apart. There are 15 amino acids in the CDR3, from cysteine to phenylalanine inclusive. Of all the DNA, just the CDR3 is kept, 45 bases in frame from base 1. Via the germline V gene, CDR1 is SNHLY and CDR2 FYNNEI. A note on this clonotype: Which antigen it targets is not known. The record has no base qualities; no much larger clone is one base away.

Graves' hyperthyroidism was defined as stable when no progression to ophthalmopathy occurred over 18 months of follow-up. Hyperthyroidism patients were newly diagnosed, with disease duration under 2 months, and aged 18 to 65 years. Any patient with an uncontrolled infection, another autoimmune disease, pregnancy or lactation was excluded. Diagnoses were based on clinical symptoms, serum thyroxine and TRAb, thyroid ultrasound and orbital computed tomography. Total RNA was extracted with Trizol reagent, and quality was checked on an Agilent 2100 Bioanalyzer. In this chain, TRBV2 is recombined with TRBJ2-7; the D gene is not confidently resolved. The sample comprised peripheral blood or thyroid tissue (not recorded which). This receptor was identified in a woman younger than 35 with Graves' hyperthyroidism. CDR3 sequence: CASSPERTIGYEQYF. Here is the DNA: TGTGCCAGCAGCCCGGAGAGGACCATCGGCTACGAGCAGTACTTC.